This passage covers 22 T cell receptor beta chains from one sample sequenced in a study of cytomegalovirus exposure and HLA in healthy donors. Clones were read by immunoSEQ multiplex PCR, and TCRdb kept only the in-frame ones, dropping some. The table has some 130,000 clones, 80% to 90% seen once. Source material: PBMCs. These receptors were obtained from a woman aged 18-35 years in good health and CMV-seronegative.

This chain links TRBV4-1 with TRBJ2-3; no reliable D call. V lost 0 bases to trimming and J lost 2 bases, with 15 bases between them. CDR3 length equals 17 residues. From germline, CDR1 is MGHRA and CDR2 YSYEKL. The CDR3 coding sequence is TGCGCCAGCAGCCAAGATCTGGCGGCCATGGTCACAGATACGCAGTATTTT. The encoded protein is CASSQDLAAMVTDTQYF.

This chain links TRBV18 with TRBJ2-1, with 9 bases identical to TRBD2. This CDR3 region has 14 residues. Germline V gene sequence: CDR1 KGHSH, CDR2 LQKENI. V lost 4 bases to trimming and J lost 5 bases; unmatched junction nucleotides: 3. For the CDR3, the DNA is TGTGCCAGCTCACTTAGCGGGGGCGACAATGAGCAGTTCTTC. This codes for CASSLSGGDNEQFF.

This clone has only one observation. The CDR3 reads CASSFLPGRRGGNEQFF. CDR3 in DNA: TGTGCCAGCAGTTTCCTCCCAGGTAGGCGGGGAGGCAATGAGCAGTTCTTC. The V and J genes are TRBV27 and TRBJ2-1; D perhaps matches TRBD2 (6 bases). Deletions cut 3 bases from V and 6 bases from J, with 21 bases between. CDR1 and CDR2 from the germline V gene are MNHEY and SMNVEV (reference sequence). The CDR3 runs 17 residues.

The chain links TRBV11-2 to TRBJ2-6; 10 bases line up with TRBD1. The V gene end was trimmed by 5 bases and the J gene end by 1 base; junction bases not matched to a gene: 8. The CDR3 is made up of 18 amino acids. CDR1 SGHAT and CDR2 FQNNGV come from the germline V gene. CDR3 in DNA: TGTGCCAGCAGCCGTCGACAGGGGGCATTTTCTGGGGCCAACGTCCTGACTTTC. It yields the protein CASSRRQGAFSGANVLTF.

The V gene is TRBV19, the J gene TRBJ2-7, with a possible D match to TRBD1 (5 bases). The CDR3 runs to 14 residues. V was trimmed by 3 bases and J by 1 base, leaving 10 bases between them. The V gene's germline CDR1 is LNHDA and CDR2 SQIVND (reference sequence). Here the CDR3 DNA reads TGTGCCAGTAGTATCGGGCACAGGTCCTACGAGCAGTACTTC. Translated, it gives CASSIGHRSYEQYF.

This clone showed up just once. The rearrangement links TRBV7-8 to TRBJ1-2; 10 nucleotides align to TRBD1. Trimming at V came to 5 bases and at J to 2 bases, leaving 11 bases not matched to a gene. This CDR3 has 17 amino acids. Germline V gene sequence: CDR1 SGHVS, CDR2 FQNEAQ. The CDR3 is CASSTGQGVTQNYGYTF. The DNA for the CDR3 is TGTGCCAGCAGCACCGGACAGGGGGTGACACAAAACTATGGCTACACCTTC. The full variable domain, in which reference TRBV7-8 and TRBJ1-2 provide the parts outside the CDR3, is GAGVSQSPRYKVAKRGQDVALRCDPISGHVSLFWYQQALGQGPEFLTYFQNEAQLDKSGLPSDRFFAERPEGSVSTLKIQRTQQEDSAVYLCASSTGQGVTQNYGYTFGSGTRLTVV.

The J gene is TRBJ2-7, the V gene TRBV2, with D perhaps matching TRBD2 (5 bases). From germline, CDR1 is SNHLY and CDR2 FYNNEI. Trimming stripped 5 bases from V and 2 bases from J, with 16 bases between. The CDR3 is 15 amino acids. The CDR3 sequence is CASSTWTASPYEQYF. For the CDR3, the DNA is TGTGCCAGCAGTACTTGGACTGCCAGCCCCTACGAGCAGTACTTC.

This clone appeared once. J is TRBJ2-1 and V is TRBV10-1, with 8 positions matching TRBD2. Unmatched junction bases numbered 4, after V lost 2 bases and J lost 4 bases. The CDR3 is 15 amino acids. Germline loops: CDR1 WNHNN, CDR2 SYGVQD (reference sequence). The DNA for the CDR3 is TGCGCCAGCAGTGAGCGTCGGGGGGGTTACAATGAGCAGTTCTTC. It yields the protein CASSERRGGYNEQFF.

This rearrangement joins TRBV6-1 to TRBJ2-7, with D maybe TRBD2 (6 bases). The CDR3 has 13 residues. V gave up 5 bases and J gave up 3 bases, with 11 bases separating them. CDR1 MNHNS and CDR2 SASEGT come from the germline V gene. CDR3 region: CASSRDGGYEQYF. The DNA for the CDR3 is TGTGCCAGCAGTAGGGACGGGGGCTACGAGCAGTACTTC.

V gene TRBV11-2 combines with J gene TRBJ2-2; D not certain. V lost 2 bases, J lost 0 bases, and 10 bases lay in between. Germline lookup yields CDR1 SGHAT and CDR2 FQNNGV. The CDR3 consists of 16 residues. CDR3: CASSLQSGTNTGELFF. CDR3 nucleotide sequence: TGTGCCAGCAGCTTACAGTCAGGAACGAACACCGGGGAGCTGTTTTTT.

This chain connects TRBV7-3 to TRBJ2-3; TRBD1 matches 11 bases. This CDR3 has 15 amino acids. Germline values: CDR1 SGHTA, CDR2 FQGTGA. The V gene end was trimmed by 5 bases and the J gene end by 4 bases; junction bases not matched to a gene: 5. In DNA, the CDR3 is TGTGCCAGCAGCCTCGGACAGGGGGCATCAGATACGCAGTATTTT. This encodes CASSLGQGASDTQYF.

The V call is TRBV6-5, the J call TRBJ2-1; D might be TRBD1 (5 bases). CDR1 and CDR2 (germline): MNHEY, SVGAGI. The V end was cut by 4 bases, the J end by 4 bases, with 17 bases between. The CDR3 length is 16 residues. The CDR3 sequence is CASSSLGAIDYNEQFF. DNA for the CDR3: TGTGCCAGCAGTTCCCTAGGGGCGATCGATTACAATGAGCAGTTCTTC.

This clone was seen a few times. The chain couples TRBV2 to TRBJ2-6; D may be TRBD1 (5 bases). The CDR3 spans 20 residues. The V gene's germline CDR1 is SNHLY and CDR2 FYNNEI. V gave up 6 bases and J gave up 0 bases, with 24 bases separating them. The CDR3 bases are TGTGCCAGCAGGGTAGGAAGAGGCAGGGTCGGCCCCTCTGGGGCCAACGTCCTGACTTTC. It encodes CASRVGRGRVGPSGANVLTF.

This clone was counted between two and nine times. The CDR3 DNA reads as TGTGCCAGCAGAACAGGGGATCAGCCCCAGCATTTT. Its translation is CASRTGDQPQHF. The chain combines TRBV27 with TRBJ1-5; the match to TRBD1 covers 7 bases. Germline V lookup: CDR1 MNHEY, CDR2 SMNVEV (reference sequence). This CDR3 comprises 12 residues. V shed 6 bases, J shed 5 bases, and the junction held 1 base outside the gene matches.

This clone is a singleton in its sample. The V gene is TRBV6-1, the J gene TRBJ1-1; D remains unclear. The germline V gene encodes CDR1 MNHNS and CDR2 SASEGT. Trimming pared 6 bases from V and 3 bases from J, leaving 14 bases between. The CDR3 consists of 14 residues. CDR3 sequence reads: CASSLITRDTEAFF. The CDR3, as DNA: TGTGCCAGCAGCCTAATAACTAGGGACACTGAAGCTTTCTTT.

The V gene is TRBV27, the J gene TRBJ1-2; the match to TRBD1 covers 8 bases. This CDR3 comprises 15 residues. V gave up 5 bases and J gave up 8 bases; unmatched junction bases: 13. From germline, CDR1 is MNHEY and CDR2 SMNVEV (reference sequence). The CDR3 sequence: CASSPRQGASGGYTF. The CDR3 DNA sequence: TGTGCCAGCAGTCCACGGCAGGGGGCCTCGGGGGGCTACACCTTC.

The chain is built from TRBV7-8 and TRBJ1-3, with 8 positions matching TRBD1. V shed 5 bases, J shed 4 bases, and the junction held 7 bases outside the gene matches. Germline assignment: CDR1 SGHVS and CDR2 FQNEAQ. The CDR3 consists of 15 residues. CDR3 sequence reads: CASSRDRGSGNTIYF. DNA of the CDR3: TGTGCCAGCAGCCGTGACAGGGGCTCCGGAAACACCATATATTTT. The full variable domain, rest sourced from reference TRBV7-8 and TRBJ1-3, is GAGVSQSPRYKVAKRGQDVALRCDPISGHVSLFWYQQALGQGPEFLTYFQNEAQLDKSGLPSDRFFAERPEGSVSTLKIQRTQQEDSAVYLCASSRDRGSGNTIYFGEGSWLTVV.

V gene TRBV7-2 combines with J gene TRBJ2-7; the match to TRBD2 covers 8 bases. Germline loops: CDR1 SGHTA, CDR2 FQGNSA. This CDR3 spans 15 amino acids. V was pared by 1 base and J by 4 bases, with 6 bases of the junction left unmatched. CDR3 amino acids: CASSLEASGRYEQYF. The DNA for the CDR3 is TGTGCCAGCAGCTTAGAGGCTAGCGGGCGGTACGAGCAGTACTTC.

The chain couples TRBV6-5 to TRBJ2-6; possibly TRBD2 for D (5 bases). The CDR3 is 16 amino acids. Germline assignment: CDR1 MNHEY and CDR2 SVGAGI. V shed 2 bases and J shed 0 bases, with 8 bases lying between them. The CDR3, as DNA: TGTGCCAGCAGTTACGGTGGGAGCTCTGGGGCCAACGTCCTGACTTTC. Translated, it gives CASSYGGSSGANVLTF.

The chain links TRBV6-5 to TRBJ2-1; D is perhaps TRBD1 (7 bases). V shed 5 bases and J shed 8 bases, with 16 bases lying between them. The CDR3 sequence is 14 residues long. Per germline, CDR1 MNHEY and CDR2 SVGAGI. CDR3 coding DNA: TGTGCCAGCAGTAGACAGGGACCGGGGGATGAGCAGTTCTTC. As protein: CASSRQGPGDEQFF.

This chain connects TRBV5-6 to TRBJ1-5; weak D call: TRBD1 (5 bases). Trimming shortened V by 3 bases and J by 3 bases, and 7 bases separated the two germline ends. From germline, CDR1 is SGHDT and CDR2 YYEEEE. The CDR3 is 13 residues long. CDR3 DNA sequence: TGTGCCAGCAGCTCGGGGGACAATCAGCCCCAGCATTTT. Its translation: CASSSGDNQPQHF.

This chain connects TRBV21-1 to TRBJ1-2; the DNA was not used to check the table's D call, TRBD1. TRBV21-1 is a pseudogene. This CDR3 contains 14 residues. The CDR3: CASTVDRDNYGYTF. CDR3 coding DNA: TGTGCCAGCACTGTTGACCGGGACAATTATGGCTACACCTTC.